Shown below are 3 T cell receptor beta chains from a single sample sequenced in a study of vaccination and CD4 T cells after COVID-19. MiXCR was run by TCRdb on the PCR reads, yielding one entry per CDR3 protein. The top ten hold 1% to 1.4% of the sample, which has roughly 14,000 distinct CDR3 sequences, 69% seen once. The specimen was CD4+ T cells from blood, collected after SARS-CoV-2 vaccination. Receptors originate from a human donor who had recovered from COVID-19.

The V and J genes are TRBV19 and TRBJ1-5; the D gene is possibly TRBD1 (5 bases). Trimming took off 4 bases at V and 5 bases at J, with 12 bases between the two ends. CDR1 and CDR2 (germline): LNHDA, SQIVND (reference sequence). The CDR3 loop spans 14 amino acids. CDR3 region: CASSTWGGDQPQHF. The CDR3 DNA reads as TGTGCCAGTAGTACCTGGGGAGGGGATCAGCCCCAGCATTTT.

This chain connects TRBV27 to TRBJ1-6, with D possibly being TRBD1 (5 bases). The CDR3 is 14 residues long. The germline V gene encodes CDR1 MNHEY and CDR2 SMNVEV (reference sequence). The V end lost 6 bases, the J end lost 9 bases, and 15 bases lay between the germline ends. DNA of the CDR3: TGTGCCAGCAGGGTCTGGGGGGGTGCTTCACCCCTCCACTTT. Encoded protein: CASRVWGGASPLHF.

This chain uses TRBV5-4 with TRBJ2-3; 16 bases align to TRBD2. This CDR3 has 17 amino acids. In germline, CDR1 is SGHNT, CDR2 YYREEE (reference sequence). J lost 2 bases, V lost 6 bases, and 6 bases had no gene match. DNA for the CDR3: TGTGCCAGCACCTCGGGACTAGCGGGAGGGAACACAGATACGCAGTATTTT. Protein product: CASTSGLAGGNTDTQYF.